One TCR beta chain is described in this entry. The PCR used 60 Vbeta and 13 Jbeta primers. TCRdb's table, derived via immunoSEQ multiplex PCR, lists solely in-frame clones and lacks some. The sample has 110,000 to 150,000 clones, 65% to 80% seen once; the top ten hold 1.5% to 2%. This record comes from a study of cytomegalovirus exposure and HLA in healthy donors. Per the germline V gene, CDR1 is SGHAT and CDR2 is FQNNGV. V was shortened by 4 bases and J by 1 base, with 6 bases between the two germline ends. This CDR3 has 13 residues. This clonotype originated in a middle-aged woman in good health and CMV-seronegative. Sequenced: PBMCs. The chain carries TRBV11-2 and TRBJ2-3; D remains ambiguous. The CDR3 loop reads CASSSPGTDTQYF. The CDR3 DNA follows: TGTGCCAGCAGCTCACCGGGCACAGATACGCAGTATTTT.